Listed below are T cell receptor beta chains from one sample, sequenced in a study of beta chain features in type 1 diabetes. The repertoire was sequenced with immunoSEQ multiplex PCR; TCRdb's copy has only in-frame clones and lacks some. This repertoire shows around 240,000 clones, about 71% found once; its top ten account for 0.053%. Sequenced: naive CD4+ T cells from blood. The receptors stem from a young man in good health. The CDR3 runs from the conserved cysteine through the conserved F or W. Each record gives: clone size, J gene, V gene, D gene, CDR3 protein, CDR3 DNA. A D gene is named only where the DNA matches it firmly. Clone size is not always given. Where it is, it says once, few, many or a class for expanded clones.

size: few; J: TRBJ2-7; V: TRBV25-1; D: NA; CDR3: CASSLQQGTYEQYF; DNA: TGTGCCAGCAGCTTACAACAGGGTACATACGAGCAGTACTTC
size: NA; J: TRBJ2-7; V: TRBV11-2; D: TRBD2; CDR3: CASSPGLAGSGEQYF; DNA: TGTGCCAGCAGCCCAGGACTAGCGGGATCGGGGGAGCAGTACTTC
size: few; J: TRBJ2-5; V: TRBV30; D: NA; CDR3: CAWRQGAETQYF; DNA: TGTGCCTGGAGACAGGGTGCGGAGACCCAGTACTTC
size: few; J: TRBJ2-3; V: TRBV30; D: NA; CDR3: CAWSVQDTQYF; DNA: TGTGCCTGGAGTGTACAAGATACGCAGTATTTT
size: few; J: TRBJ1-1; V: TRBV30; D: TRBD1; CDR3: CAWRAMGQGANTEAFF; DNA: TGTGCCTGGAGGGCGATGGGACAGGGCGCGAACACTGAAGCTTTCTTT
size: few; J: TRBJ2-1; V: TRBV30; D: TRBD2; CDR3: CAWSKFWTSGSYNEQFF; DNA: TGTGCCTGGAGTAAATTCTGGACTAGCGGGTCTTACAATGAGCAGTTCTTC
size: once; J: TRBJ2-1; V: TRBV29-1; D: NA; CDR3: CSVARGHDEQFF; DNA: TGCAGCGTTGCACGGGGGCATGACGAGCAGTTCTTC
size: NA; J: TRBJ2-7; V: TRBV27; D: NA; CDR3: CASSNEPYEQYF; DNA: TGTGCCAGCAGTAATGAACCCTACGAGCAGTACTTC
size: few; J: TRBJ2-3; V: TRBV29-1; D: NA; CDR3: CSVERAADTQYF; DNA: TGCAGCGTTGAAAGGGCGGCGGATACGCAGTATTTT
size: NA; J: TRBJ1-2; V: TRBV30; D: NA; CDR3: CAWSPSHNYGYTF; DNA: TGTGCCTGGAGTCCCAGCCATAACTATGGCTACACCTTC
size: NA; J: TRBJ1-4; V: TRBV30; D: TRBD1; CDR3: CAWRSPGGEEKLFF; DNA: TGTGCCTGGAGGTCCCCAGGGGGGGAAGAAAAACTGTTTTTT
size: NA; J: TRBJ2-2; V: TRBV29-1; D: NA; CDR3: CSVQRGNTGELFF; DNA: TGCAGCGTTCAAAGGGGAAACACCGGGGAGCTGTTTTTT
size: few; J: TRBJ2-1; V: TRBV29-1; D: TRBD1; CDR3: CSVADRHQSSEQFF; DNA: TGCAGCGTTGCGGACAGGCACCAATCGAGTGAGCAGTTCTTC
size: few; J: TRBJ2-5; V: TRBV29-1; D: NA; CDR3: CSVEGGRRETQYF; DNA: TGCAGCGTTGAGGGCGGTCGACGGGAGACCCAGTACTTC
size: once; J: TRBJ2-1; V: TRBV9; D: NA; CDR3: CASSVEPSGYNEQFF; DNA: TGTGCCAGCAGCGTAGAGCCCAGCGGCTACAATGAGCAGTTCTTC
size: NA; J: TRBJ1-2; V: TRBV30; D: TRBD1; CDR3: CAWSLGTGAQGGYGYTF; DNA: TGTGCCTGGAGCCTTGGGACAGGGGCCCAGGGAGGCTACGGCTACACCTTC
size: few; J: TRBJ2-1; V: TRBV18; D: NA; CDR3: CASSQVSSYNEQFF; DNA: TGTGCCAGCTCACAGGTTAGCTCCTACAATGAGCAGTTCTTC
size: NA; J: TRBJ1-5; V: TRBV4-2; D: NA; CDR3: CASSQDIWVHQPQHF; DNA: TGTGCCAGCAGCCAAGATATCTGGGTACATCAGCCCCAGCATTTT
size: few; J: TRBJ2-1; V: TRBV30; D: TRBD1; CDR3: CAWSSGGNEQFF; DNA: TGTGCCTGGAGTTCAGGGGGCAATGAGCAGTTCTTC
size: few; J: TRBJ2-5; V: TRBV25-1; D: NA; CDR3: CASSEFVQETQYF; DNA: TGTGCCAGCAGTGAATTTGTCCAAGAGACCCAGTACTTC
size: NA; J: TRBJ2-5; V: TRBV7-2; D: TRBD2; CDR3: CASTYTSGVGGETQYF; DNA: TGTGCCAGCACCTACACTAGCGGGGTTGGAGGGGAGACCCAGTACTTC
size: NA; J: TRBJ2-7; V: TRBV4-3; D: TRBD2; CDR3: CASSQDPGLAGGLWPEQYF; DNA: TGCGCCAGCAGCCAAGATCCCGGACTAGCGGGAGGGCTATGGCCCGAGCAGTACTTC
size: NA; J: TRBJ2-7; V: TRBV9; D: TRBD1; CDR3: CASSAGQGETYEQYF; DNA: TGTGCCAGCAGCGCGGGACAGGGAGAAACCTACGAGCAGTACTTC
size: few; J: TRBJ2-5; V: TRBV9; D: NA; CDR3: CASSVDETQYF; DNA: TGTGCCAGCAGCGTAGATGAGACCCAGTACTTC
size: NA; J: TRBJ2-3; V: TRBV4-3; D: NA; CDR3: CASSQASSTDTQYF; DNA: TGCGCCAGCAGCCAAGCCTCGAGCACAGATACGCAGTATTTT
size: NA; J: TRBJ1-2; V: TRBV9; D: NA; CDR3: CASSQGQSLLMGYTF; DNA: TGTGCCAGCAGCCAAGGACAGAGCCTTCTTATGGGCTACACCTTC
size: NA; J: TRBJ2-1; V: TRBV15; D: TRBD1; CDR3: CATSRPGQGALNEQFF; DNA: TGTGCCACCAGCAGACCGGGACAGGGGGCCTTAAATGAGCAGTTCTTC
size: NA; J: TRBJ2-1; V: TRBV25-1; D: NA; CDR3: CASSEYSQFEQFF; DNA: TGTGCCAGCAGTGAATACTCGCAGTTTGAGCAGTTCTTC
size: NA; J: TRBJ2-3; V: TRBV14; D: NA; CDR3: CASSQDLAPDTQYF; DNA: TGTGCCAGCAGCCAAGATTTAGCCCCAGATACGCAGTATTTT
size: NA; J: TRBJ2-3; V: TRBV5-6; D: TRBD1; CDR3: CASSHTRDRGSDTQYF; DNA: TGTGCCAGCAGCCATACCCGGGACAGGGGAAGCGATACGCAGTATTTT
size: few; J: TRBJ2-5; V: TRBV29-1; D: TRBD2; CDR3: CSARKGLEETQYF; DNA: TGCAGCGCTAGGAAGGGACTAGAAGAGACCCAGTACTTC
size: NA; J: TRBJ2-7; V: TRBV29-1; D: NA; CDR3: CSVEEGGSYEQYF; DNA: TGCAGCGTTGAGGAAGGGGGCTCCTACGAGCAGTACTTC
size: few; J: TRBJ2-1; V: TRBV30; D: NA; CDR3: CAWSAGTYNEQFF; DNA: TGTGCCTGGAGTGCCGGGACTTACAATGAGCAGTTCTTC
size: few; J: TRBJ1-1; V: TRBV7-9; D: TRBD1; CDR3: CASSLVTGVNTEAFF; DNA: TGTGCCAGCAGCTTGGTGACAGGGGTGAACACTGAAGCTTTCTTT
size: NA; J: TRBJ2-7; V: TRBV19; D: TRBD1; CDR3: CASQKAGTGTYEQYF; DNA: TGTGCCAGCCAAAAAGCTGGGACAGGGACCTACGAGCAGTACTTC
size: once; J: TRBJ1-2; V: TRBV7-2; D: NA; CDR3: CASSLSRQNGYTF; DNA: TGTGCCAGCAGCTTAAGTAGGCAGAATGGCTACACCTTC
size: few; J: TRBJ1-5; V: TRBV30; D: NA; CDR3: CAWSVLGAQQPQHF; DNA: TGTGCCTGGAGTGTACTGGGGGCTCAACAGCCCCAGCATTTT